The clone carrying this T cell receptor beta chain has a single count. Its specificity is unknown. The sample originates from a study of shared clonotypes between healthy human individuals. The V segment lost 5 bases and the J segment 2 bases; nucleotides outside the gene matches: 10. The germline gives CDR1 SGHAT, CDR2 FQDESV (reference sequence). The CDR3 is 16 residues long. Study conclusions and caveats: Among the subsets, naive ones generally showed larger estimated richness than memory ones.

Method: immunoSEQ multiplex PCR; TCRdb's copy keeps in-frame clones and lacks some. The sample has a few million clones; under 95% are singletons. A split of CD4+ cells into CD45RA+ naive and CD45RA-negative memory subsets was performed. Sequenced: naive CD4+ T cells from PBMCs. Described subset: CD45RA+ positively selected. The clonotype was recovered from a man between 18 and 29 years old in good health. Some clones in this sample may be carry-over from other donors' samples. This chain connects TRBV11-1 to TRBJ2-5, with TRBD1 matching 8 bases. CDR3 loop: CASSTWDRRQQETQYF. CDR3 DNA: TGTGCCAGCAGCACCTGGGACAGGAGGCAACAAGAGACCCAGTACTTC.